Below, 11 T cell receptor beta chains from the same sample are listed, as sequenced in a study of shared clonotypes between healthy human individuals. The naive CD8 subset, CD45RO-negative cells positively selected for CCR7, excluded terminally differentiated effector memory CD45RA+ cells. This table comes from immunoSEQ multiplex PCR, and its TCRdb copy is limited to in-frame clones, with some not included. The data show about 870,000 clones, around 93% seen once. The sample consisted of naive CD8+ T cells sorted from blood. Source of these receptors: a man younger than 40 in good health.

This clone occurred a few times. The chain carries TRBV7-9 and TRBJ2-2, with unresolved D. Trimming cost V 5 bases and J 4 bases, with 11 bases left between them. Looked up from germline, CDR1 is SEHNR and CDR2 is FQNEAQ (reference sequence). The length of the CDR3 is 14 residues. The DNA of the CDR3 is TGTGCCAGCAGCCCCGTCGTCAGCACCGGGGAGCTGTTTTTT. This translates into CASSPVVSTGELFF.

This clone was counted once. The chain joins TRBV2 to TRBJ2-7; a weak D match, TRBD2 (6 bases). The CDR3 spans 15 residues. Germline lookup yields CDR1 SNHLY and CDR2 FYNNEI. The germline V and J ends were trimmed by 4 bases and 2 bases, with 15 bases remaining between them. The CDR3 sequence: CASSVLPEGTYEQYF. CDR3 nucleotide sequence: TGTGCCAGCAGTGTATTACCGGAGGGTACCTACGAGCAGTACTTC.

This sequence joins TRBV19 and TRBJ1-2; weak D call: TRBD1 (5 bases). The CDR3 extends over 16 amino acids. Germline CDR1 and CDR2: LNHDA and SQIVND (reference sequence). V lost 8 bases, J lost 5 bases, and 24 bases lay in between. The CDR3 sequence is CASGPLRGGNPYGYTF. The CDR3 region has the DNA TGTGCCAGTGGACCGCTCCGCGGGGGGAATCCTTATGGCTACACCTTC.

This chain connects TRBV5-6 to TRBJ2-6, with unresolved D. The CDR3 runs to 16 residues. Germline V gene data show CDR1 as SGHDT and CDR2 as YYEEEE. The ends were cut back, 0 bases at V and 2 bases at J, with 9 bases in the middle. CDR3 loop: CASSLVGTAGANVLTF. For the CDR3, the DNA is TGTGCCAGCAGCTTGGTGGGAACGGCTGGGGCCAACGTCCTGACTTTC. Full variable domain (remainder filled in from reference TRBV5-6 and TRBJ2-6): DAGVTQSPTHLIKTRGQQVTLRCSPKSGHDTVSWYQQALGQGPQFIFQYYEEEERQRGNFPDRFSGHQFPNYSSELNVNALLLGDSALYLCASSLVGTAGANVLTFGAGSRLTVL.

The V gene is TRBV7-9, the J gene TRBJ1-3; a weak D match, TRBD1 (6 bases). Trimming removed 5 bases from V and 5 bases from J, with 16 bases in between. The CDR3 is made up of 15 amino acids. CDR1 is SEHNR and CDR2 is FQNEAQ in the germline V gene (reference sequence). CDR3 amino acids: CASSNQGGRRNTIYF. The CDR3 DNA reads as TGTGCCAGCAGCAACCAAGGGGGACGGAGAAACACCATATATTTT.

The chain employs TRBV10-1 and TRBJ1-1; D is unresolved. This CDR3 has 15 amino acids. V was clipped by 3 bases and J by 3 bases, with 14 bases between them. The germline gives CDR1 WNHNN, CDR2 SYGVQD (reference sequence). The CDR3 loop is CASSDRALGYTEAFF. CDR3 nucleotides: TGCGCCAGCAGTGACCGGGCGTTGGGGTACACTGAAGCTTTCTTT.

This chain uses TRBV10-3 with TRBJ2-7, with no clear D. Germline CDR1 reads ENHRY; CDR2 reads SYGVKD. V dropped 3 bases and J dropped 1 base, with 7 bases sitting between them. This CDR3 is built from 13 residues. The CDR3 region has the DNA TGTGCCATCAGTGACGGCCGTTCCTACGAGCAGTACTTC. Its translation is CAISDGRSYEQYF.

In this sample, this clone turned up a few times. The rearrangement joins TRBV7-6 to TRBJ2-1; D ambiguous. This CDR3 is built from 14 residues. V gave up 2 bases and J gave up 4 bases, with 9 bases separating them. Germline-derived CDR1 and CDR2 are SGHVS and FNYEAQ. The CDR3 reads CASSLFSKYNEQFF. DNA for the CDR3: TGTGCCAGCAGCTTATTCTCTAAGTACAATGAGCAGTTCTTC. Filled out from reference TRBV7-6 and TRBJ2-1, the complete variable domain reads GAGVSQSPRYKVTKRGQDVALRCDPISGHVSLYWYRQALGQGPEFLTYFNYEAQQDKSGLPNDRFSAERPEGSISTLTIQRTEQRDSAMYRCASSLFSKYNEQFFGPGTRLTVL.

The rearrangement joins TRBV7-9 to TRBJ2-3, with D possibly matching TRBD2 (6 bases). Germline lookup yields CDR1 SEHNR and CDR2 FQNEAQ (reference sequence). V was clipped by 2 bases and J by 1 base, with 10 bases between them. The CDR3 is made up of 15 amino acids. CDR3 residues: CASSLTTRGTDTQYF. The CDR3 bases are TGTGCCAGCAGCTTAACGACTAGAGGCACAGATACGCAGTATTTT.

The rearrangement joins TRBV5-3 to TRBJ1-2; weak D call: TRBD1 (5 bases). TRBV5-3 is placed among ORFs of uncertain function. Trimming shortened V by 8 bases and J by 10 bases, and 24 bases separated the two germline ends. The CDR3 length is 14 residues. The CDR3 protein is CASSLGLGGIHYTF. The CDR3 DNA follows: TGTGCCAGCAGCCTAGGACTCGGGGGGATCCACTACACCTTC.

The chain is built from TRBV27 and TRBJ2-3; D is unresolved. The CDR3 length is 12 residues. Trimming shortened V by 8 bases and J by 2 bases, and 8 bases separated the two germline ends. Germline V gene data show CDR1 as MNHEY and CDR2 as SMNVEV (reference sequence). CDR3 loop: CASSGTTDTQYF. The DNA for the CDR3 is TGTGCCAGCTCAGGAACCACAGATACGCAGTATTTT.